This TCR beta chain is from a study of Ad26.COV2.S vaccination and SARS-CoV-2 variants. On the study more broadly: Once, or twice with 56 days between doses, Ad26.COV2.S was given intramuscularly. The study's findings and limits: Possibly, TCR breadth and depth analyses underestimated total T cell responses. Post-vaccination spike-specific CD8+ and CD4+ T cell responses reportedly had substantial breadth.

Treatment: around 19 received Ad26.COV2.S at low or high dose, single or two shots; about five received placebo; per-sample allocation not given. Sampling occurred on day 63 after the first vaccine or placebo injection. Assay: immunoSEQ multiplex PCR; the TCRdb copy retains only in-frame clones and omits some. Of some 420,000 clones in the sample, approximately 90% were seen once. A word on this clone: Its antigen is currently unknown.

The receptor comes from a person aged 18-65 years who received the Ad26.COV2.S COVID-19 vaccine or a placebo. Material: peripheral blood, obtained in a trial of Ad26.COV2.S vaccine versus placebo.

Here the CDR3 reads CASSLTSSSGGRPRSYNEQFF. The CDR3 DNA sequence: TGTGCCAGCAGCTTAACTTCGTCTAGCGGGGGCAGACCCCGCTCCTACAATGAGCAGTTCTTC. The rearrangement joins TRBV7-3 to TRBJ2-1; TRBD2 aligns across 10 bases. CDR1 is SGHTA and CDR2 is FQGTGA in the germline V gene. V lost 0 bases, J lost 0 bases, and 14 bases stayed unmatched. This CDR3 region has 21 residues.